The text below deals with one T cell receptor (beta chain). This sample stems from a study of OX40 agonist ivuxolimab in advanced cancers. Germline loops: CDR1 LNHDA, CDR2 SQIVND (reference sequence). Unmatched junction bases numbered 9, after V lost 10 bases and J lost 5 bases. The CDR3 sequence is 13 residues long. The protocol was immunoSEQ multiplex PCR, while the TCRdb copy is restricted to in-frame clones and leaves out a portion. The sample has some 25,000 clones; roughly 80% are singletons. The V call is TRBV19, the J call TRBJ1-1; 8 bases are a match to TRBD1. This clonotype was sampled from an adult with an advanced solid tumor such as melanoma, head and neck, liver or kidney cancer. The starting material was CD4+ or CD8+ T cells sorted from blood, obtained in a trial of the OX40 agonist ivuxolimab. For the CDR3, the DNA is TGTGCCACCAGTTGGACAGGGAGAACTGAAGCTTTCTTT. It yields the protein CATSWTGRTEAFF.